The subject of this entry is one TCR beta chain. CDR1 GTSNPN and CDR2 SVGIG come from the germline V gene (reference sequence). The CDR3 is 16 residues long. V gave up 0 bases and J gave up 0 bases, with 11 bases separating them. The data originate from a study of OX40 agonist ivuxolimab in advanced cancers. Data came from immunoSEQ multiplex PCR; TCRdb stores just in-frame clones and leaves some out. The sample consists of about 110,000 clones, more than 70% of them appearing once. The sequencing here drew on CD4+ or CD8+ T cells sorted from blood, taken in a trial of the OX40 agonist ivuxolimab. This receptor was identified in an adult with an advanced solid tumor such as melanoma, head and neck, liver or kidney cancer. The chain is built from TRBV30 and TRBJ1-4, with unresolved D. This chain's CDR3 is CAWSVTRDATNEKLFF. CDR3 DNA sequence: TGTGCCTGGAGTGTAACTAGGGATGCAACTAATGAAAAACTGTTTTTT.